The 4 T cell receptor beta chains reported below all come from one sample, sequenced in a study of CD8 T cells in Susac syndrome. RNA, at roughly 0.45 to 1 ug, was reverse transcribed with random hexamers. TCRdb fed the immunoSEQ multiplex PCR reads into MiXCR, producing one record per CDR3 protein. The sample comprises 110,000 or so distinct CDR3 sequences, roughly 94% of which are singletons, and 0.095% to 0.1% rests with the top ten. The source material was CD4+ T cells from PBMCs. These receptors came from a human donor in good health.

In its sample, this clonotype was seen once. The CDR3 reads CASSYNRDLQETQYF. CDR3 sequence (DNA): TGTGCCAGCAGTTACAATCGAGACCTCCAAGAGACCCAGTACTTC. The chain carries TRBV6-5 and TRBJ2-5; D gene ambiguous. Trimming took 2 bases from V and 1 from J, leaving 11 bases between them. The CDR3 has 15 residues. Germline CDR1 is MNHEY and CDR2 is SVGAGI.

This clonotype was found once. The chain is built from TRBV7-3 and TRBJ1-1; D is perhaps TRBD1 (6 bases). Trimming removed 4 bases at V and 6 bases at J, with 12 bases between. Germline lookup yields CDR1 SGHTA and CDR2 FQGTGA. The CDR3 is 13 amino acids. The CDR3 coding sequence is TGTGCCAGCAGCTCGGACAGTTTTGCTGAAGCTTTCTTT. This sequence encodes CASSSDSFAEAFF.

J is TRBJ1-5 and V is TRBV5-6, with 9 bases matching TRBD1. CDR1 and CDR2 from the germline V gene are SGHDT and YYEEEE. CDR3 length equals 14 residues. Losses at the gene ends were 0 bases for V and 6 bases for J; bases not matched to a gene: 1. The CDR3 region has the DNA TGTGCCAGCAGCTTGGGGACAGGGGTTCAGCCCCAGCATTTT. This sequence encodes CASSLGTGVQPQHF.

The gene calls are TRBV7-9 and TRBJ2-5; D may be TRBD1 or TRBD2 (5 bases each). The CDR3 runs 13 residues. V was trimmed by 3 bases and J by 2 bases, leaving 7 bases between them. From germline, CDR1 is SEHNR and CDR2 FQNEAQ (reference sequence). The CDR3 sequence is CASSLGVQETQYF. The CDR3 nucleotides are TGTGCCAGCAGCTTGGGGGTGCAAGAGACCCAGTACTTC. The whole variable domain, remainder taken from reference TRBV7-9 and TRBJ2-5, is DTGVSQNPRHKITKRGQNVTFRCDPISEHNRLYWYRQTLGQGPEFLTYFQNEAQLEKSRLLSDRFSAERPKGSFSTLEIQRTEQGDSAMYLCASSLGVQETQYFGPGTRLLVL.